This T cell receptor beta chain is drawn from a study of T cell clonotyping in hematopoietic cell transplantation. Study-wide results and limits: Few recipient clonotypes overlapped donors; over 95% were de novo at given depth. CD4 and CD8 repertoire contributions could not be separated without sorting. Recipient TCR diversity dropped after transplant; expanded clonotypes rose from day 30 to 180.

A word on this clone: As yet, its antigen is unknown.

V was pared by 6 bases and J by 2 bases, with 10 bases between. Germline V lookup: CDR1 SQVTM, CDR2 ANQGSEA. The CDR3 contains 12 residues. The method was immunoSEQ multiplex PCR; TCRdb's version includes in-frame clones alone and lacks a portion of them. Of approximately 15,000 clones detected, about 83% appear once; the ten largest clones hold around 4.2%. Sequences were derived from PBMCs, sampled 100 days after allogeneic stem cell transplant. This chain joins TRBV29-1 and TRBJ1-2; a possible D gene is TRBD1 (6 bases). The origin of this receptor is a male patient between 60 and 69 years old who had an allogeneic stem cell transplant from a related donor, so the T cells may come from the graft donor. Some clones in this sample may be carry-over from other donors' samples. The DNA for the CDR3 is TGCAGCGTCGAGGGGGACAACTATGGCTACACCTTC. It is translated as CSVEGDNYGYTF.